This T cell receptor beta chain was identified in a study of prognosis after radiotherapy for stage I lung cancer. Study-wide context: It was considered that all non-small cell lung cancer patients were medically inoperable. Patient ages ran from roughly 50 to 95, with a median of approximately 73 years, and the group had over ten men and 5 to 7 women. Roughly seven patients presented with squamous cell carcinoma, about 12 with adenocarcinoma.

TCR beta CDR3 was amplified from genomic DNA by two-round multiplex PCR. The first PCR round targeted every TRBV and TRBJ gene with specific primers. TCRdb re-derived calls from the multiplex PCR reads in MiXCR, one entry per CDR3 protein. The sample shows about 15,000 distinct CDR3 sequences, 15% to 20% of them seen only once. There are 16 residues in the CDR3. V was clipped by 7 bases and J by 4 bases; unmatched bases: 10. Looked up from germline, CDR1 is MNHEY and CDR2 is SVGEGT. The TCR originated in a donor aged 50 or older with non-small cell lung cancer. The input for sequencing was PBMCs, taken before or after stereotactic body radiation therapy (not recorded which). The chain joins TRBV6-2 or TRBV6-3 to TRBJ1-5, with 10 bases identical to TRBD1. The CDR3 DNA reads TGTGCCAGCACTAAGGACAGGGGGTTTCTGAATCAGCCCCAGCATTTT. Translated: CASTKDRGFLNQPQHF.